The entry below describes one T cell receptor beta chain. Antigen specificity is unknown. TCRB transcripts that were expressed got sequenced, as all of the isolated RNA had been reverse transcribed. TCRdb's table, derived via immunoSEQ multiplex PCR, lists solely in-frame clones and lacks some. The sample yields about 700,000 clones, roughly 12% seen once. The data derive from a study of beta chain features in type 1 diabetes. Study-wide findings and caveats: Highly expressing activated T cells could be over-counted with a cDNA template. In all four CD4+ subsets, TCRB CDR3 length was significantly, moderately reduced in type 1 diabetes.

The clonotype was recovered from a man between 18 and 29 years old with type 1 diabetes. Material: naive CD4+ T cells from blood.

CDR3 in amino acids: CAWANSYEQYF. CDR3 nucleotides: TGTGCCTGGGCCAACAGTTACGAGCAGTACTTC. The V gene is TRBV30, the J gene TRBJ2-5; D remains ambiguous. The J call is in doubt because the DNA end fits TRBJ2-7 better. The V gene's germline CDR1 is GTSNPN and CDR2 SVGIG (reference sequence). The CDR3 has 11 residues.